This T cell receptor (beta chain) was documented in a study of identical twins. One entry per CDR3 protein, called by TCRdb with MiXCR from the 5' RACE reads. The data hold about 460,000 distinct CDR3 sequences, with approximately 14% observed a single time. CDR1 and CDR2 from the germline V gene are SGHTA and FQGTGA. V dropped 4 bases and J dropped 1 base, with 13 bases sitting between them. This CDR3 region has 16 residues. This clonotype was counted between two and nine times. These sequences were also reported in another study, on yellow fever vaccine responses in identical twins.

The receptor's source is a young woman in good health. Sequences were obtained from CD4+ T cells sorted from blood. V gene TRBV7-3 combines with J gene TRBJ2-2; the D call may be TRBD1 or TRBD2 (6 bases each). The CDR3 spells CASSSMGGKNTGELFF. CDR3 in DNA: TGTGCCAGCAGCTCCATGGGGGGCAAGAACACCGGGGAGCTGTTTTTT. The variable domain in full, with the rest retrieved from reference TRBV7-3 and TRBJ2-2, is GAGVSQTPSNKVTEKGKYVELRCDPISGHTALYWYRQSLGQGPEFLIYFQGTGAADDSGLPNDRFFAVRPEGSVSTLKIQRTERGDSAVYLCASSSMGGKNTGELFFGEGSRLTVL.